The 21 T cell receptor beta chains listed next were all sequenced from one sample in a study of shared clonotypes between healthy human individuals. Data came from immunoSEQ multiplex PCR; TCRdb stores just in-frame clones and leaves some out. This table holds 2 million to 2.5 million clones, 93% found once. Specimen: naive CD4+ T cells from PBMCs. Sample subset: CD45RA+ positively selected. These receptors came from a man between 18 and 29 years old in good health. Some clones in this sample may be carry-over from other donors' samples.

The chain uses TRBV18 and TRBJ1-1, with D hard to call. The CDR3 is 14 residues long. The V gene's germline CDR1 is KGHSH and CDR2 LQKENI. Trimming shortened V by 3 bases and J by 1 base, and 9 bases separated the two germline ends. DNA for the CDR3: TGTGCCAGCTCACCGGGGAACCCGAACACTGAAGCTTTCTTT. Its protein is CASSPGNPNTEAFF.

The J gene is TRBJ1-2, the V gene TRBV7-9, with D possibly matching TRBD1 (5 bases). Germline CDR1 and CDR2: SEHNR and FQNEAQ (reference sequence). V lost 3 bases, J lost 1 base, and 6 bases lay in between. CDR3 length: 13 amino acids. The CDR3 region has the DNA TGTGCCAGCAGCTTCAGGGTTAACTATGGCTACACCTTC. Its protein product is CASSFRVNYGYTF. The entire variable domain, with the rest obtained from reference TRBV7-9 and TRBJ1-2, is as follows: DTGVSQNPRHKITKRGQNVTFRCDPISEHNRLYWYRQTLGQGPEFLTYFQNEAQLEKSRLLSDRFSAERPKGSFSTLEIQRTEQGDSAMYLCASSFRVNYGYTFGSGTRLTVV.

This chain connects TRBV14 to TRBJ2-7, with D tentatively TRBD2 (6 bases). The V end was cut by 5 bases, the J end by 5 bases, with 19 bases between. The CDR3 spans 15 residues. From germline, CDR1 is SGHDN and CDR2 FVKESK. CDR3 amino acids: CASSWPRLVGHEQYF. DNA for the CDR3: TGTGCCAGCAGCTGGCCCCGACTAGTCGGCCACGAGCAGTACTTC. Drawing the rest from reference TRBV14 and TRBJ2-7, the complete variable domain is EAGVTQFPSHSVIEKGQTVTLRCDPISGHDNLYWYRRVMGKEIKFLLHFVKESKQDESGMPNNRFLAERTGGTYSTLKVQPAELEDSGVYFCASSWPRLVGHEQYFGPGTRLTVT.

The table lists this clone with a count of one. Other nucleotide sequences from this sample produce the same CDR3. DNA of the CDR3: TGCGCCAGCAGCTTAGCGGGAGGGGTCGATACGCAGTATTTT. This translates into CASSLAGGVDTQYF. This chain uses TRBV5-1 with TRBJ2-3, with TRBD2 matching 10 bases. The CDR3 totals 14 residues. Trimming took 2 bases from V and 6 from J; bases not matched to a gene: 3. Germline lookup yields CDR1 SGHRS and CDR2 YFSETQ.

This clone occurred once. The CDR3 loop is CASSLAPGQGGYNEQFF. CDR3 bases: TGTGCCAGCAGCTTAGCACCGGGACAGGGGGGCTACAATGAGCAGTTCTTC. The V gene is TRBV7-9, the J gene TRBJ2-1; 11 nucleotides agree with TRBD1. The trim removed 0 bases at V and 3 bases at J, leaving 4 bases unmatched. CDR3 length equals 17 residues. Germline V CDR1 and CDR2: SEHNR, FQNEAQ (reference sequence). Using reference TRBV7-9 and TRBJ2-1 for the parts outside the CDR3, the full variable domain is DTGVSQNPRHKITKRGQNVTFRCDPISEHNRLYWYRQTLGQGPEFLTYFQNEAQLEKSRLLSDRFSAERPKGSFSTLEIQRTEQGDSAMYLCASSLAPGQGGYNEQFFGPGTRLTVL.

The V and J genes are TRBV11-3 and TRBJ2-7; D is perhaps TRBD1 or TRBD2 (5 bases each). CDR3 length equals 17 residues. Germline loops: CDR1 SGHNT, CDR2 YENEEA. Trimming cost V 5 bases and J 6 bases, with 26 bases left between them. The CDR3 here is CASSGRFEARESAEQYF. As DNA, the CDR3 is TGTGCCAGCAGCGGACGGTTCGAGGCCAGGGAGAGTGCCGAGCAGTACTTC.

The chain has TRBV2 and TRBJ2-5, with a possible D match to TRBD2 (6 bases). Per the germline V gene, CDR1 is SNHLY and CDR2 is FYNNEI. Trimming removed 8 bases from V and 5 bases from J, with 15 bases in between. This CDR3 spans 13 amino acids. CDR3 sequence reads: CASGQGGGETQYF. Written as DNA, the CDR3 is TGTGCCAGCGGCCAGGGAGGCGGGGAGACCCAGTACTTC. Supplemented by reference TRBV2 and TRBJ2-5, the full variable domain reads EPEVTQTPSHQVTQMGQEVILRCVPISNHLYFYWYRQILGQKVEFLVSFYNNEISEKSEIFDDQFSVERPDGSNFTLKIRSTKLEDSAMYFCASGQGGGETQYFGPGTRLLVL.

The chain uses TRBV2 and TRBJ1-2; a possible D gene is TRBD1 (5 bases). V was shortened by 4 bases and J by 5 bases, with 11 bases between the two germline ends. The CDR3 sequence is 13 residues long. Per germline, CDR1 SNHLY and CDR2 FYNNEI. CDR3 coding DNA: TGTGCCAGCAGTGTATACAGGCTTTATGGCTACACCTTC. The encoded protein is CASSVYRLYGYTF.

The rearrangement joins TRBV6-6 to TRBJ1-5; D perhaps matches TRBD1 (5 bases). The V end was cut by 5 bases, the J end by 6 bases, with 17 bases between. The germline V gene has CDR1 MNHNY and CDR2 SVGAGI (reference sequence). The CDR3 is 15 amino acids. The DNA of the CDR3 is TGTGCCAGCAGTGACCGGGGGGGAGGTGGTCAGCCCCAGCATTTT. It codes for CASSDRGGGGQPQHF.

The DNA of the CDR3 is TGTGCCAGCAGCCCTGGAGCGGGGACAGGGCGACGTCTCGAGACCCAGTACTTC. Its protein is CASSPGAGTGRRLETQYF. This chain links TRBV7-8 with TRBJ2-5; 9 bases match TRBD1. After removal of 5 bases from V and 5 bases from J, the junction contained 18 bases not matched to a gene. The CDR3 totals 18 residues. Germline V gene sequence: CDR1 SGHVS, CDR2 FQNEAQ.

With respect to this clone: The sample carries other DNA sequences with the same CDR3. The chain has TRBV29-1 and TRBJ2-1; 7 nucleotides line up with TRBD2. With V trimmed by 4 bases and J by 3 bases, 3 bases remained unmatched. Germline-derived CDR1 and CDR2 are SQVTM and ANQGSEA. CDR3 length: 13 residues. CDR3 in amino acids: CSVAGRSYNEQFF. The CDR3 DNA follows: TGCAGCGTTGCCGGGAGGAGCTACAATGAGCAGTTCTTC.

The V gene is TRBV18, the J gene TRBJ1-2; D is undetermined. Germline lookup yields CDR1 KGHSH and CDR2 LQKENI. There are 16 residues in the CDR3. The V gene lost 2 bases and the J gene lost 5 bases, with 18 bases spanning the gap. The CDR3 sequence: CASSPKGMGTMYGYTF. The CDR3 bases are TGTGCCAGCTCACCAAAGGGCATGGGAACGATGTATGGCTACACCTTC.

This chain uses TRBV5-1 with TRBJ2-2; D might be TRBD1 (6 bases). The CDR3 loop spans 14 amino acids. V lost 4 bases and J lost 5, with 12 bases in between. Germline V gene lookup returns CDR1 SGHRS and CDR2 YFSETQ. DNA of the CDR3: TGCGCCAGCAGCCACGGGACACGGACCGGGGAGCTGTTTTTT. It codes for CASSHGTRTGELFF.

This chain joins TRBV5-4 and TRBJ1-1, with 7 bases lining up with TRBD1. Germline loops: CDR1 SGHNT, CDR2 YYREEE (reference sequence). The CDR3 is 14 amino acids. With V trimmed by 3 bases and J by 5 bases, 7 bases remained unmatched. The chain's CDR3 is CASSSQGKGTEAFF. CDR3 nucleotide sequence: TGTGCCAGCAGCTCACAGGGGAAGGGGACTGAAGCTTTCTTT.

A few counts support this clone. This chain uses TRBV29-1 with TRBJ1-1; weak D call: TRBD1 (5 bases). V was pared by 2 bases and J by 1 base, with 11 bases between. Germline V CDR1 and CDR2: SQVTM, ANQGSEA. The CDR3 is made up of 14 amino acids. The CDR3 loop reads CSVEWDPGNTEAFF. The CDR3, as DNA: TGCAGCGTTGAATGGGACCCTGGGAACACTGAAGCTTTCTTT.

This chain connects TRBV7-2 to TRBJ2-7; D call uncertain. Trimming shortened V by 4 bases and J by 1 base, and 11 bases separated the two germline ends. This CDR3 is 14 amino acids long. CDR1 and CDR2 from the germline V gene are SGHTA and FQGNSA. The CDR3 DNA sequence: TGTGCCAGCAGCTCCAGACCTTTTTCCTACGAGCAGTACTTC. Translation gives CASSSRPFSYEQYF.

The rearrangement uses TRBV11-2 and TRBJ1-4; a possible D gene is TRBD1 (6 bases). Trimming cost V 0 bases and J 7 bases, with 12 bases left between them. The germline V gene encodes CDR1 SGHAT and CDR2 FQNNGV. The CDR3 is 15 residues long. The DNA of the CDR3 is TGTGCCAGCAGCTTAGATGGCAGGGGAGGTGAAAAACTGTTTTTT. Translated, it gives CASSLDGRGGEKLFF. The variable domain in full, with the rest retrieved from reference TRBV11-2 and TRBJ1-4, is EAGVAQSPRYKIIEKRQSVAFWCNPISGHATLYWYQQILGQGPKLLIQFQNNGVVDDSQLPKDRFSAERLKGVDSTLKIQPAKLEDSAVYLCASSLDGRGGEKLFFGSGTQLSVL.

This chain joins TRBV2 and TRBJ1-4; D remains ambiguous. Germline assignment: CDR1 SNHLY and CDR2 FYNNEI. Trimming pared 2 bases from V and 0 bases from J, leaving 4 bases between. CDR3 length equals 14 residues. CDR3 coding DNA: TGTGCCAGCAGTGAAATAACAACTAATGAAAAACTGTTTTTT. It is translated as CASSEITTNEKLFF.

V usage is TRBV5-4 and J usage is TRBJ2-1, with D tentatively TRBD1 (6 bases). CDR3 length: 17 residues. Trimming removed 4 bases at V and 1 base at J, with 18 bases between. The germline V gene encodes CDR1 SGHNT and CDR2 YYREEE (reference sequence). The CDR3 DNA sequence: TGTGCCAGCAGCGTTGGGGGCCAGGGAGTGTCCTACAATGAGCAGTTCTTC. It yields the protein CASSVGGQGVSYNEQFF.

The table lists this clone with a few counts. Other DNA sequences in the sample encode the same CDR3. The chain links TRBV9 to TRBJ1-5, with 9 bases aligning to TRBD1. Trimming cost V 2 bases and J 6 bases; bases outside gene matches: 3. The CDR3 runs 14 residues. In germline, CDR1 is SGDLS, CDR2 YYNGEE. DNA for the CDR3: TGTGCCAGCAGCGTGACAGGGGGGGGTCAGCCCCAGCATTTT. Its protein is CASSVTGGGQPQHF.

The chain couples TRBV4-3 to TRBJ2-3; 10 bases are a match to TRBD2. Trimming removed 1 base from V and 0 bases from J; junction bases left unmatched: 4. Per the germline V gene, CDR1 is LGHNA and CDR2 is YSLEER. The CDR3 totals 17 residues. The CDR3 bases are TGCGCCAGCAGCCAAGGAAATAGCGGGGGGAGCACAGATACGCAGTATTTT. Its protein is CASSQGNSGGSTDTQYF.